Below are 27 T cell receptor beta chains sequenced from a single sample in a study of T cells in localized non-small cell lung cancer. Here immunoSEQ multiplex PCR was the method, and the copy in TCRdb shows in-frame clones only, minus some. This sample has some 22,000 clones, with roughly nine tenths found just once. The specimen comprised PBMCs, sampled before any cancer treatment. The source is a man aged 40 to 75 with stage II squamous cell lung carcinoma.

This chain uses TRBV7-2 with TRBJ1-2; a possible D gene is TRBD1 (6 bases). The CDR3 loop spans 14 amino acids. Trimming left V 2 bases short and J 8 bases short, with 15 bases between. Germline V gene sequence: CDR1 SGHTA, CDR2 FQGNSA. CDR3 region: CASSLRTVLRGYTF. CDR3 sequence (DNA): TGTGCCAGCAGCTTAAGGACAGTCCTCCGGGGCTACACCTTC.

The gene calls are TRBV9 and TRBJ2-3; 8 nucleotides align to TRBD2. V lost 0 bases, J lost 5 bases, and 5 bases stayed unmatched. The CDR3 is made up of 15 amino acids. CDR1 is SGDLS and CDR2 is YYNGEE in the germline V gene. The CDR3 sequence is CASSVAPGGGDTQYF. CDR3 DNA sequence: TGTGCCAGCAGCGTAGCTCCGGGAGGGGGAGATACGCAGTATTTT.

The chain links TRBV6-4 to TRBJ2-1, with D maybe TRBD1 (5 bases). The germline CDR1 and CDR2 sequences are MRHNA and SNTAGT. The germline V and J ends were trimmed by 1 base and 8 bases, with 18 bases remaining between them. The CDR3 is 16 residues long. CDR3 nucleotide sequence: TGTGCCAGCAGTGACTATCAGGGTCAGGCGCGCCATGAGCAGTTCTTC. Its protein is CASSDYQGQARHEQFF.

The rearrangement joins TRBV28 to TRBJ1-1; D is ambiguous. Trimming removed 5 bases from V and 0 bases from J, with 10 bases in between. The CDR3 runs 14 residues. Germline V gives CDR1 MDHEN, CDR2 SYDVKM. CDR3 nucleotide sequence: TGTGCCAGCAGTCAACCTAACATGAACACTGAAGCTTTCTTT. Translated: CASSQPNMNTEAFF.

This chain connects TRBV5-1 to TRBJ1-1; the D is unclear. Trimming took 4 bases from V and 1 from J, leaving 8 bases between them. CDR1 is SGHRS and CDR2 is YFSETQ in the germline V gene. The CDR3 is 13 amino acids. Written as DNA, the CDR3 is TGCGCCAGCAGCCTCTACAGGAACACTGAAGCTTTCTTT. Translating it yields CASSLYRNTEAFF.

The chain carries TRBV28 and TRBJ2-2; TRBD2 aligns across 8 bases. This CDR3 region has 16 residues. Germline trimming cut 5 bases from V and 4 bases from J; bases unmatched to any gene: 9. The V gene's germline CDR1 is MDHEN and CDR2 SYDVKM. The CDR3: CASSPGGGAGTGELFF. The CDR3 DNA follows: TGTGCCAGCAGTCCCGGGGGGGGCGCTGGCACCGGGGAGCTGTTTTTT.

The gene calls are TRBV2 and TRBJ1-5; TRBD1 is a possible D gene (6 bases). V lost 3 bases and J lost 2, with 14 bases in between. Germline-derived CDR1 and CDR2 are SNHLY and FYNNEI. CDR3 length equals 16 residues. The CDR3 is CASSEGWDIRNQPQHF. The DNA of the CDR3 is TGTGCCAGCAGTGAGGGGTGGGACATTCGCAATCAGCCCCAGCATTTT. Filled out from reference TRBV2 and TRBJ1-5, the complete variable domain reads EPEVTQTPSHQVTQMGQEVILRCVPISNHLYFYWYRQILGQKVEFLVSFYNNEISEKSEIFDDQFSVERPDGSNFTLKIRSTKLEDSAMYFCASSEGWDIRNQPQHFGDGTRLSIL.

The chain recombines TRBV15 with TRBJ2-5; tentatively, D is TRBD2 (6 bases). The germline gives CDR1 LNHNV, CDR2 YYDKDF (reference sequence). V was pared by 3 bases and J by 5 bases, with 13 bases between. The CDR3 is 14 residues long. CDR3 amino acids: CATSRTGEGETQYF. For the CDR3, the DNA is TGTGCCACCAGCAGGACGGGGGAAGGGGAGACCCAGTACTTC.

The sample holds a few counts of this clone. CDR3 loop: CASSQDEVGTQYF. CDR3 coding DNA: TGCGCCAGCAGCCAAGATGAGGTGGGGACCCAGTACTTC. This chain links TRBV4-3 with TRBJ2-5; D remains unclear. This CDR3 has 13 residues. The ends were cut back, 0 bases at V and 7 bases at J, with 9 bases in the middle. The germline CDR1 and CDR2 sequences are LGHNA and YSLEER.

This clone occurred a few times. J is TRBJ1-5 and V is TRBV27, with 11 positions matching TRBD1. Germline CDR1 MNHEY, CDR2 SMNVEV (reference sequence). The CDR3 loop spans 14 amino acids. The junction had 1 base not matched to a gene; V was cut back by 6 bases and J by 3 bases. CDR3 sequence reads: CASRDRGLNQPQHF. The CDR3 DNA reads TGTGCCAGCAGGGACAGGGGGCTCAATCAGCCCCAGCATTTT.

The V and J genes are TRBV18 and TRBJ2-7; 7 bases align to TRBD2. V lost 3 bases to trimming and J lost 1 base; unmatched junction nucleotides: 3. This CDR3 is built from 14 residues. Germline-derived CDR1 and CDR2 are KGHSH and LQKENI. In DNA, the CDR3 is TGTGCCAGCTCACCGACGGGGGGATCCTACGAGCAGTACTTC. This translates into CASSPTGGSYEQYF. Looking up the rest from reference TRBV18 and TRBJ2-7 gives the full variable domain: NAGVMQNPRHLVRRRGQEARLRCSPMKGHSHVYWYRQLPEEGLKFMVYLQKENIIDESGMPKERFSAEFPKEGPSILRIQQVVRGDSAAYFCASSPTGGSYEQYFGPGTRLTVT.

This sequence joins TRBV5-4 and TRBJ2-7; D may match TRBD1 or TRBD2 (5 bases each). The V end was cut by 0 bases, the J end by 5 bases, with 18 bases between. The CDR3 totals 16 residues. Germline lookup yields CDR1 SGHNT and CDR2 YYREEE (reference sequence). The CDR3 loop is CASSLAGGVVGHEQYF. Here the CDR3 DNA reads TGTGCCAGCAGCTTGGCTGGGGGAGTAGTTGGCCACGAGCAGTACTTC.

Details on this clone: The germline gene is not matched at one end of the junction; a read error may be the cause. Other nucleotide sequences in the sample specify the same CDR3. For the CDR3, the DNA is TGCGCCAGCAGCTTAAACGCGCTCGGCAATCAGCCCCAGCATTTT. Translated, it gives CASSLNALGNQPQHF. The chain couples TRBV7-2 to TRBJ1-5; D call uncertain. Looked up from germline, CDR1 is SGHTA and CDR2 is FQGNSA. The CDR3 runs to 15 residues. Based on the CDR3 plus reference TRBV7-2 and TRBJ1-5, the full variable domain is GAGVSQSPSNKVTEKGKDVELRCDPISGHTALYWYRQSLGQGLEFLIYFQGNSAPDKSGLPSDRFSAERTGGSVSTLTIQRTQQEDSAVYLCASSLNALGNQPQHFGDGTRLSIL.

This rearrangement joins TRBV5-5 to TRBJ2-3; no clear D gene. This CDR3 spans 12 amino acids. In germline, CDR1 is SGHKS, CDR2 YYEKEE (reference sequence). V lost 1 base and J 6 bases, leaving 6 bases between the germline ends. The CDR3 reads CASSLLMDTQYF. The CDR3 bases are TGTGCCAGCAGCTTGTTAATGGATACGCAGTATTTT.

The V and J genes are TRBV6-6 and TRBJ1-2; D call uncertain. This CDR3 has 14 residues. Germline CDR1 MNHNY, CDR2 SVGAGI (reference sequence). Trimming removed 0 bases at V and 3 bases at J, with 8 bases between. The CDR3 DNA reads as TGTGCCAGCAGTTACTCGAACAGCCACTATGGCTACACCTTC. Amino acid sequence: CASSYSNSHYGYTF.

This chain connects TRBV10-3 to TRBJ2-1; 10 bases fit TRBD1. Germline loops: CDR1 ENHRY, CDR2 SYGVKD. This CDR3 is 15 amino acids long. V lost 3 bases and J lost 5; bases outside the gene matches: 4. This CDR3 reads CAISDDRGRDNEQFF. The CDR3 nucleotides read TGTGCCATCAGTGACGACAGGGGGCGAGACAATGAGCAGTTCTTC.

This clone is medium-sized within its sample. This sequence joins TRBV7-9 and TRBJ2-7, with TRBD2 identical over 8 bases. Germline V gives CDR1 SEHNR, CDR2 FQNEAQ (reference sequence). Unmatched junction bases numbered 11, after V lost 5 bases and J lost 2 bases. This CDR3 contains 16 residues. The DNA of the CDR3 is TGTGCCAGCAGCACCCCGTCCAGCGGGAGAACCTACGAGCAGTACTTC. Protein: CASSTPSSGRTYEQYF.

J is TRBJ2-1 and V is TRBV4-1, with TRBD2 matching 7 bases. Germline V lookup: CDR1 MGHRA, CDR2 YSYEKL. This CDR3 contains 16 residues. J lost 4 bases, V lost 0 bases, and 6 bases had no gene match. CDR3 region: CASSQEAAGPYNEQFF. Written as DNA, the CDR3 is TGCGCCAGCAGCCAAGAGGCAGCGGGACCTTACAATGAGCAGTTCTTC.

The chain combines TRBV5-4 with TRBJ2-7; D remains unclear. Germline V gene data show CDR1 as SGHNT and CDR2 as YYREEE (reference sequence). The CDR3 consists of 13 residues. Trimming pared 0 bases from V and 2 bases from J, leaving 6 bases between. Here the CDR3 reads CASSLVGPYEQYF. CDR3 in DNA: TGTGCCAGCAGCTTGGTAGGGCCCTACGAGCAGTACTTC. Looking up the rest from reference TRBV5-4 and TRBJ2-7 gives the full variable domain: ETGVTQSPTHLIKTRGQQVTLRCSSQSGHNTVSWYQQALGQGPQFIFQYYREEENGRGNFPPRFSGLQFPNYSSELNVNALELDDSALYLCASSLVGPYEQYFGPGTRLTVT.

A word on this clone: The sample carries other DNA sequences with the same CDR3. V usage is TRBV7-3 and J usage is TRBJ2-5; D is unclear. CDR1 and CDR2 from the germline V gene are SGHTA and FQGTGA. V dropped 5 bases and J dropped 5 bases, with 12 bases sitting between them. CDR3 length: 13 residues. This CDR3 is CASSPARSETQYF. CDR3 in DNA: TGTGCCAGCAGCCCAGCGAGGAGTGAGACCCAGTACTTC.

The chain links TRBV6-1 to TRBJ1-1, with unresolved D. Deletions cut 5 bases from V and 1 base from J, with 8 bases between. The CDR3 length is 13 residues. Per the germline V gene, CDR1 is MNHNS and CDR2 is SASEGT. The CDR3 DNA reads TGTGCCAGCAGTCACAGAGAGAACACTGAAGCTTTCTTT. Encoded protein: CASSHRENTEAFF.

The chain uses TRBV19 and TRBJ1-5, with D hard to call. Looked up from germline, CDR1 is LNHDA and CDR2 is SQIVND (reference sequence). This CDR3 is built from 12 residues. V lost 3 bases and J lost 9, with 9 bases in between. The CDR3 nucleotides read TGTGCCAGTAGTATCCTTAGCGGGCCCCAGCATTTT. It translates to CASSILSGPQHF.

This CDR3 is CASTRQGSYGYTF. CDR3 nucleotides: TGTGCCAGCACCCGACAGGGGAGCTATGGCTACACCTTC. The genes are TRBV27 and TRBJ1-2; 8 positions agree with TRBD1. J gave up 4 bases and V 7 bases, and 5 bases lay outside the gene matches. CDR1 and CDR2 from the germline V gene are MNHEY and SMNVEV (reference sequence). The CDR3 runs 13 residues.

J is TRBJ2-1 and V is TRBV11-2; D is undetermined. Trimming left V 0 bases short and J 0 bases short, with 12 bases between. CDR1 SGHAT and CDR2 FQNNGV come from the germline V gene. The CDR3 is 17 amino acids. In DNA, the CDR3 is TGTGCCAGCAGCTTAGATGCTAGTCCCAGCTCCTACAATGAGCAGTTCTTC. Amino acid sequence: CASSLDASPSSYNEQFF.

This clone occurred once. The CDR3: CASSSTRLQDNIIAKNIQYF. The DNA of the CDR3 is TGTGCCAGCTCATCCACCCGGCTACAGGACAACATTATAGCCAAAAACATTCAGTACTTC. This chain connects TRBV18 to TRBJ2-4, with D possibly TRBD1 on 5 matching bases. Germline CDR1 KGHSH, CDR2 LQKENI. V was shortened by 5 bases and J by 0 bases, with 26 bases between the two germline ends. CDR3 length: 20 residues.

The chain recombines TRBV19 with TRBJ1-5, with 9 bases fitting TRBD1. Germline assignment: CDR1 LNHDA and CDR2 SQIVND (reference sequence). V gave up 3 bases and J gave up 0 bases; unmatched junction bases: 9. This CDR3 comprises 18 residues. The CDR3: CASSIVGTGTYSNQPQHF. DNA of the CDR3: TGTGCCAGTAGTATCGTGGGGACAGGGACATATAGCAATCAGCCCCAGCATTTT.

The CDR3 bases are TGCAGTGCTAGAGAGAGGGTGGGCACCTTC. This sequence encodes CSARERVGTF. The chain has TRBV20-1 and TRBJ1-2; unclear D gene. Trimming pared 0 bases from V and 13 bases from J, leaving 9 bases between. Per the germline V gene, CDR1 is DFQATT and CDR2 is SNEGSKA (reference sequence). The CDR3 loop spans 10 amino acids.